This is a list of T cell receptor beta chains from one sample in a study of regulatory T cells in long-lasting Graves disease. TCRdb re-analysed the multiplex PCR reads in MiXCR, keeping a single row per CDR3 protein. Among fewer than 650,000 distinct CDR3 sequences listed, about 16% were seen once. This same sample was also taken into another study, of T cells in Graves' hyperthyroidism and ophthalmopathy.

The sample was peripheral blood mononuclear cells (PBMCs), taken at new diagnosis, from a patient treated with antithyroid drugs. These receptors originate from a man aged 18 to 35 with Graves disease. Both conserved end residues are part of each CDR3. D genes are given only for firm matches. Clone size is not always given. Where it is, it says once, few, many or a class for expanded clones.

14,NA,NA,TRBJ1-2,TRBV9,CASSVGPGEGGYTF,TGTGCCAGCAGCGTAGGCCCGGGGGAGGGTGGCTACACCTTC
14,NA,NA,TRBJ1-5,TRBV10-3,CATSTGGAGQPQHF,TGTGCCACCAGTACTGGCGGGGCAGGTCAGCCCCAGCATTTT
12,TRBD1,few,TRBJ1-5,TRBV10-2,CATRQGLGPQHF,TGCGCCACCCGACAGGGGCTCGGGCCCCAGCATTTT
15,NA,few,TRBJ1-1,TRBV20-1,CSARLSGPMNTEAFF,TGCAGTGCTAGACTATCCGGACCTATGAACACTGAAGCTTTCTTT
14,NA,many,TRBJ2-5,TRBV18,CASSQFTGKETQYF,TGTGCCAGCTCACAATTTACAGGGAAAGAGACCCAGTACTTC
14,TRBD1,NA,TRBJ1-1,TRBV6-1,CASKLLTGATEAFF,TGTGCCAGCAAGCTATTGACAGGGGCCACTGAAGCTTTCTTT
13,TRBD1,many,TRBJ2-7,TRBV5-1,CASSWDSLYEQYF,TGCGCCAGCAGCTGGGACAGCCTATACGAGCAGTACTTC
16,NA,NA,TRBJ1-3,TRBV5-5,CASSQMTVSAGNTIYF,TGTGCCAGCAGCCAAATGACGGTTTCAGCTGGAAACACCATATATTTT
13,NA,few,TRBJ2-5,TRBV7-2,CAAARGGQETQYF,TGTGCCGCCGCTAGGGGGGGCCAAGAGACCCAGTACTTC
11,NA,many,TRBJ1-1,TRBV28,CASKGDTEAFF,TGTGCCAGCAAGGGTGACACTGAAGCTTTCTTT
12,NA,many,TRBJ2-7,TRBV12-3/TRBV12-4,CASSWGSFEQYF,TGTGCCAGCAGTTGGGGGTCTTTCGAGCAGTACTTC
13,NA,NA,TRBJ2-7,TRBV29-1,CSVTRQGGSEQYF,TGCAGCGTGACCAGACAGGGCGGGAGCGAGCAGTACTTC
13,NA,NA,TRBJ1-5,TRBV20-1,CSARQGINQPQHF,TGCAGTGCTAGGCAAGGGATCAATCAGCCCCAGCATTTT